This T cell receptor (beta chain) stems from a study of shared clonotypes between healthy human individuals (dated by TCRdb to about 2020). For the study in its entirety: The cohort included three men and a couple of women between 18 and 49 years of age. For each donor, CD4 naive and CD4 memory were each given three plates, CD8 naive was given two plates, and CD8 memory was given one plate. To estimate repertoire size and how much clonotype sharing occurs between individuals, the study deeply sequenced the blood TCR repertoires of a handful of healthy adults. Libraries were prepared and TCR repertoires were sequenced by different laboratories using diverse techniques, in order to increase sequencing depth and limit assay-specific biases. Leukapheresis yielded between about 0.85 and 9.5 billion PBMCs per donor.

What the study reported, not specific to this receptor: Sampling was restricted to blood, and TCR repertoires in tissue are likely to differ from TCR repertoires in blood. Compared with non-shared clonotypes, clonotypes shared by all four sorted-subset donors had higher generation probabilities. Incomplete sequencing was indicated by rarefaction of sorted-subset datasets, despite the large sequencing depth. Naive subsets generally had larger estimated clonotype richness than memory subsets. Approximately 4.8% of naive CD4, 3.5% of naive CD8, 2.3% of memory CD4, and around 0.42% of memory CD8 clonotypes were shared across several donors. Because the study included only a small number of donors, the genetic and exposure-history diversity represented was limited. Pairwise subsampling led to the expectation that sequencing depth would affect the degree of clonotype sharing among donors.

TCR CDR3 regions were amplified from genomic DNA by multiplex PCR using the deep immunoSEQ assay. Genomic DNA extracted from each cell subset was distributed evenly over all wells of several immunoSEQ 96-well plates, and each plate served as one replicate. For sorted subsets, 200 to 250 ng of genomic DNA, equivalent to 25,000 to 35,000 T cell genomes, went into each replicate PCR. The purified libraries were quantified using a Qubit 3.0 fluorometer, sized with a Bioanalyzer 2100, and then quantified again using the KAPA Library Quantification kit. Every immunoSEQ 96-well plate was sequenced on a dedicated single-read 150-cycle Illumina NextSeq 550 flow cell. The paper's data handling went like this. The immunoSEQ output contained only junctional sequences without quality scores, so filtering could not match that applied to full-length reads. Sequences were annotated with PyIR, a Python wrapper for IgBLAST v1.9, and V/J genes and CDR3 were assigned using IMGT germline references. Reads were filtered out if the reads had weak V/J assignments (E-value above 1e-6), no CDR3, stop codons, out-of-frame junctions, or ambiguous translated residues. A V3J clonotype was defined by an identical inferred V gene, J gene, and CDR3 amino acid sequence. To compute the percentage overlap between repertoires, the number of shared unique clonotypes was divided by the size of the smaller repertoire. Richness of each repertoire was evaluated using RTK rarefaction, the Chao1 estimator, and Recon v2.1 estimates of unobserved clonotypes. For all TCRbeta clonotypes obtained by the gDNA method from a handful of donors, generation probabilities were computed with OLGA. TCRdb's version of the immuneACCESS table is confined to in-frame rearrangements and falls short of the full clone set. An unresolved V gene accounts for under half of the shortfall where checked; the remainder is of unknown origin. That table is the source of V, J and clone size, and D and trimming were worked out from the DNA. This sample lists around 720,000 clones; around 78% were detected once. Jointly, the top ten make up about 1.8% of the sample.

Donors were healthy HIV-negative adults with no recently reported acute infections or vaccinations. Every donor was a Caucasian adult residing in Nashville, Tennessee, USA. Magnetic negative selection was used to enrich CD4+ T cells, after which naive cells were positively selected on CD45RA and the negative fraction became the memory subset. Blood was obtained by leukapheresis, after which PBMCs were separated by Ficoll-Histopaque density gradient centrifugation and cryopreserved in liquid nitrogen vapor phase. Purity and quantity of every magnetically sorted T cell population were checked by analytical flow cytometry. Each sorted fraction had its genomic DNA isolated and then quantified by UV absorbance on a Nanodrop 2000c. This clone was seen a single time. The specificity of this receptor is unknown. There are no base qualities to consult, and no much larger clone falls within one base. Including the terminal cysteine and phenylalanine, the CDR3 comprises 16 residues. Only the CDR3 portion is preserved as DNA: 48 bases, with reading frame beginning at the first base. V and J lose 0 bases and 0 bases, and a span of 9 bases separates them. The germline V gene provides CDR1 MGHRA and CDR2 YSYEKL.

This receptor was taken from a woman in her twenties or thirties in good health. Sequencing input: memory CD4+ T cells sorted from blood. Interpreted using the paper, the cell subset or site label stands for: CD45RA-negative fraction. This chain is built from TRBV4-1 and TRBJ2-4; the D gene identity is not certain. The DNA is TGCGCCAGCAGCCAAGATCCTGACACAGCCAAAAACATTCAGTACTTC. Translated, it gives CASSQDPDTAKNIQYF.